These T cell receptor beta chains were read from a single sample in a study of blood T cell repertoires in COVID-19. Clones were sequenced by immunoSEQ multiplex PCR, and TCRdb holds only the in-frame ones, with some missing. This sample yields about 25,000 clones, of which about 83% are seen a single time; just under 9% belongs to the top ten. Sequencing input: peripheral blood. These receptors were obtained from a human donor with active COVID-19. The donor label of this sample is uncertain. CDR3s include the opening cysteine and the closing phenylalanine or tryptophan. The order of the fields is J gene, V gene, CDR3 protein.

j_gene: TRBJ1-2; v_gene: TRBV7-8; CDR3aa: CASSLQSGTAYGYTF
j_gene: TRBJ2-4; v_gene: TRBV24-1; CDR3aa: CATSDLQAKNIQYF
j_gene: TRBJ2-5; v_gene: TRBV9; CDR3aa: CASSTDSQETQYF
j_gene: TRBJ2-1; v_gene: TRBV27; CDR3aa: CASSFRDRSSYNEQFF
j_gene: TRBJ1-6; v_gene: TRBV7-2; CDR3aa: CASSLDPGTNSPLHF
j_gene: TRBJ2-1; v_gene: TRBV5-4; CDR3aa: CASSVAGGPSNEQFF
j_gene: TRBJ2-1; v_gene: TRBV9; CDR3aa: CASSPTSGRDNEQFF
j_gene: TRBJ1-6; v_gene: TRBV7-2; CDR3aa: CASSPRTGSNSPLHF
j_gene: TRBJ2-2; v_gene: TRBV19; CDR3aa: CASSINSGELFF
j_gene: TRBJ1-2; v_gene: TRBV11-2; CDR3aa: CASSFRDSYGYTF
j_gene: TRBJ2-1; v_gene: TRBV19; CDR3aa: CASNSRVAGGVEQFF
j_gene: TRBJ2-7; v_gene: TRBV5-4; CDR3aa: CASSQSQVPEQYF
j_gene: TRBJ2-7; v_gene: TRBV5-6; CDR3aa: CASSSMSGTISYEQYF
j_gene: TRBJ2-4; v_gene: TRBV28; CDR3aa: CASSFSPGTLAKNIQYF
j_gene: TRBJ2-5; v_gene: TRBV3-1/TRBV3-2; CDR3aa: CASSQDLIERWFQETQYF
j_gene: TRBJ1-1; v_gene: TRBV11-3; CDR3aa: CASSERDRGPNTEAFF
j_gene: TRBJ2-2; v_gene: TRBV5-1; CDR3aa: CASSLGLADVRNTGELFF
j_gene: TRBJ1-5; v_gene: TRBV30; CDR3aa: CAWSHGAGNQPQHF
j_gene: TRBJ2-7; v_gene: TRBV28; CDR3aa: CASGTSGTYEQYF
j_gene: TRBJ1-1; v_gene: TRBV30; CDR3aa: CAWSASPGFNTEAFF
j_gene: TRBJ1-4; v_gene: TRBV5-5; CDR3aa: CASSTGTSGNEKLFF
j_gene: TRBJ2-3; v_gene: TRBV5-4; CDR3aa: CASSFYWGGDTQYF
j_gene: TRBJ2-1; v_gene: TRBV7-2; CDR3aa: CASSPYPQEGSSYNEQFF
j_gene: TRBJ2-3; v_gene: TRBV2; CDR3aa: CASSEGGGRGTDTQYF
j_gene: TRBJ2-2; v_gene: TRBV18; CDR3aa: CASSPMRPGTGELFF
j_gene: TRBJ2-7; v_gene: TRBV27; CDR3aa: CASSLPHTSEQYF
j_gene: TRBJ2-1; v_gene: TRBV5-4; CDR3aa: CASSSPSGRSYNEQFF
j_gene: TRBJ1-2; v_gene: TRBV30; CDR3aa: CAWSVQLGGSGYTF
j_gene: TRBJ1-1; v_gene: TRBV27; CDR3aa: CASSWGQGNTEAFF
j_gene: TRBJ2-3; v_gene: TRBV5-6; CDR3aa: CASTLAGLADTQYF
j_gene: TRBJ2-1; v_gene: TRBV3-1/TRBV3-2; CDR3aa: CASSQLNEQFF
j_gene: TRBJ1-2; v_gene: TRBV2; CDR3aa: CASRPGLLYGYTF
j_gene: TRBJ2-3; v_gene: TRBV28; CDR3aa: CASSLVRAVGTQYF
j_gene: TRBJ2-1; v_gene: TRBV30; CDR3aa: CAWTGSSYNEQFF
j_gene: TRBJ2-5; v_gene: TRBV7-9; CDR3aa: CASSFTKQETQYF
j_gene: TRBJ1-1; v_gene: TRBV4-3; CDR3aa: CASSLTGGGTEAFF
j_gene: TRBJ2-3; v_gene: TRBV11-2; CDR3aa: CASSWGDRGTSTDTQYF
j_gene: TRBJ2-3; v_gene: TRBV7-2; CDR3aa: CASSPSTDTQYF
j_gene: TRBJ2-7; v_gene: TRBV5-4; CDR3aa: CASSNRDRVREQYF
j_gene: TRBJ2-7; v_gene: TRBV27; CDR3aa: CASSRARGSSSYEQYF
j_gene: TRBJ1-4; v_gene: TRBV30; CDR3aa: CAWKRGNEKLFF
j_gene: TRBJ1-1; v_gene: TRBV18; CDR3aa: CASSRDPGQGYVFAEAFF